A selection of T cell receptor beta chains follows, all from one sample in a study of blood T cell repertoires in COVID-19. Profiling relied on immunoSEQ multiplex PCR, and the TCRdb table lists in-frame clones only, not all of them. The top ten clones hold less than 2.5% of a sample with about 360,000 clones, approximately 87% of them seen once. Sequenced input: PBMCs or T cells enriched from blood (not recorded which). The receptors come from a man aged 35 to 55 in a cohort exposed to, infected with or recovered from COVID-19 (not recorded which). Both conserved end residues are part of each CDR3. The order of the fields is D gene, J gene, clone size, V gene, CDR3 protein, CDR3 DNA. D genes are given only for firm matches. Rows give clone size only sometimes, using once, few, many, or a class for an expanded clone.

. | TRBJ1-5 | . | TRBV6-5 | CASSPGGGNQPQHF | TGTGCCAGCAGCCCGGGGGGGGGCAATCAGCCCCAGCATTTT
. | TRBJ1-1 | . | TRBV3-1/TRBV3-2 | CASSHRTVHTEAFF | TGTGCCAGCAGCCACAGGACAGTTCACACTGAAGCTTTCTTT
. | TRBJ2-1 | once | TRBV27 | CASSYRDKGRNEQFF | TGTGCCAGCAGTTACCGGGATAAGGGTAGGAATGAGCAGTTCTTC
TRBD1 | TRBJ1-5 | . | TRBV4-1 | CASSQNGQGVSNQPQHF | TGCGCCAGCAGCCAGAACGGACAGGGGGTTAGCAATCAGCCCCAGCATTTT
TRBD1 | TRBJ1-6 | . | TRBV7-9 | CASSSGTGRNSPLHF | TGTGCCAGCAGTTCCGGGACAGGACGCAATTCACCCCTCCACTTT
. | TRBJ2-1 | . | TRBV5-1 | CASSLEAASYNEQFF | TGCGCCAGCAGCTTGGAGGCGGCCAGCTACAATGAGCAGTTCTTC
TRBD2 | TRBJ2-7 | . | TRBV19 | CASSIASSGSIYEQYF | TGTGCCAGTAGTATAGCATCTAGCGGGAGTATATACGAGCAGTACTTC
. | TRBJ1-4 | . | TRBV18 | CASSPDRGGNEKLFF | TGTGCCAGCTCACCCGACCGAGGGGGTAATGAAAAACTGTTTTTT
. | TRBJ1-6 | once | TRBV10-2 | CASTPDNSPLHF | TGCGCCAGCACCCCAGATAATTCACCCCTCCACTTT
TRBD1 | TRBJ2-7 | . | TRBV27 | CASSPGQGYYEQYF | TGTGCCAGCAGTCCCGGACAGGGCTACTACGAGCAGTACTTC
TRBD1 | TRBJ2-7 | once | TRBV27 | CASNQWYSGTVYEQYF | TGTGCCAGCAATCAGTGGTACTCCGGGACAGTCTACGAGCAGTACTTC
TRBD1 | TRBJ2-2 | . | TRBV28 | CASSPPGTVTGELFF | TGTGCCAGCAGCCCACCCGGGACAGTGACCGGGGAGCTGTTTTTT
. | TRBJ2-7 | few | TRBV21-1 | CASSTHRGLMGEQYF | TGTGCCAGCAGCACCCACAGGGGGCTAATGGGGGAGCAGTACTTC
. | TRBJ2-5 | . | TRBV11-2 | CASSSRGAGYGNGMETQYF | TGTGCCAGCAGCTCCCGGGGGGCAGGGTACGGGAATGGGATGGAGACCCAGTACTTC
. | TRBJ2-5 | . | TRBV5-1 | CASSLEGGEETQYF | TGCGCCAGCAGCTTGGAAGGGGGGGAAGAGACCCAGTACTTC
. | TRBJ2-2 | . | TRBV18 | CASSPPRSSTGELFF | TGTGCCAGCTCACCACCGCGGTCGAGCACCGGGGAGCTGTTTTTT
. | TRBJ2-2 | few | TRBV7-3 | CASSKDRTNTGELFF | TGTGCCAGCAGCAAGGACAGAACGAACACCGGGGAGCTGTTTTTT
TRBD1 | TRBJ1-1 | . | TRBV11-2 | CASSLASVRTGNTEAFF | TGTGCCAGCAGCTTAGCTTCAGTCAGGACAGGGAACACTGAAGCTTTCTTT
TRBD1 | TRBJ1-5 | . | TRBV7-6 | CASSLYPTGGGSNNQPQHF | TGTGCCAGCAGCTTATACCCGACAGGGGGTGGCAGTAACAATCAGCCCCAGCATTTT
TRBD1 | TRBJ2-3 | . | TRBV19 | CASSPDRGLGDTQYF | TGTGCCAGTAGCCCGGACAGGGGACTCGGAGATACGCAGTATTTT
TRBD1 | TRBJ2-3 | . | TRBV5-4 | CASSLGQGRADTQYF | TGTGCCAGCAGCTTGGGACAGGGTAGGGCAGATACGCAGTATTTT
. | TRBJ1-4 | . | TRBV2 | CASTERGGSNEKLFF | TGTGCCAGCACCGAAAGGGGGGGGTCAAATGAAAAACTGTTTTTT
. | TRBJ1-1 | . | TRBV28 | CASRRHVGTEAFF | TGTGCCAGCAGACGTCATGTCGGCACTGAAGCTTTCTTT
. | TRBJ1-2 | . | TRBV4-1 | CASSQDFRGGYGYTF | TGCGCCAGCAGCCAAGATTTTCGGGGGGGATATGGCTACACCTTC
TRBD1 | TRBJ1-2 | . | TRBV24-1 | CATSDFGTGPYGYTF | TGTGCCACCAGTGATTTTGGGACAGGGCCTTATGGCTACACCTTC
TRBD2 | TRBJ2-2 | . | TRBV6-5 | CASSRTSVGTGELFF | TGTGCCAGCAGCCGGACTAGCGTAGGCACCGGGGAGCTGTTTTTT
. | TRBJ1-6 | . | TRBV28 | CASSFEGGRTSPLHF | TGTGCCAGCAGTTTCGAGGGCGGTCGGACTTCACCCCTCCACTTT
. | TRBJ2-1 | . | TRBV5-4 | CASSLGLERSRPSIF | TGTGCCAGCAGCTTGGGGTTGGAGAGATCCCGGCCATCGATCTTC
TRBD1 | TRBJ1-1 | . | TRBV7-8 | CASSLDGTVYRVEAFF | TGTGCCAGCAGCTTAGATGGGACAGTCTACCGGGTTGAAGCTTTCTTT
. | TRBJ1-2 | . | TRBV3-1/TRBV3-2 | CASSQGGGTEMIYGYTF | TGTGCCAGCAGCCAAGGAGGCGGGACCGAGATGATCTATGGCTACACCTTC
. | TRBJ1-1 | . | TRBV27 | CASSLLGNTEAFF | TGTGCCAGCAGTTTACTAGGGAACACTGAAGCTTTCTTT
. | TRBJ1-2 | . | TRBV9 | CASSATGGGYTF | TGTGCCAGCAGCGCGACAGGCGGTGGCTACACCTTC
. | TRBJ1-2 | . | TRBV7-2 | CASSLRDGAINGYTF | TGTGCCAGCAGCTTACGAGATGGGGCTATAAATGGCTACACCTTC
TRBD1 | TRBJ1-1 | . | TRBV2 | CASRAVPGQGASEAFF | TGTGCCAGCAGGGCCGTACCGGGACAGGGGGCCTCTGAAGCTTTCTTT
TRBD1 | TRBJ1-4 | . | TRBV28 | CASSRGDSLKLFF | TGTGCCAGCAGTCGAGGGGACAGCCTTAAACTGTTTTTT
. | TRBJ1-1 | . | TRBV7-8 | CASSSTQASEAFF | TGTGCCAGCAGCTCTACGCAGGCCAGTGAAGCTTTCTTT
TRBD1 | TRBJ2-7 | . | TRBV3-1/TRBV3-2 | CASSQATGGYEQYF | TGTGCCAGCAGCCAAGCGACAGGGGGATACGAGCAGTACTTC
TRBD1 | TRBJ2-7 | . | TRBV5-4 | CASSQGQAYEQYF | TGTGCCAGCAGCCAAGGACAGGCCTACGAGCAGTACTTC
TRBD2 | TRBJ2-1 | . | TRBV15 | CATSRDFREGNNEQFF | TGTGCCACCAGCAGAGATTTTCGGGAGGGCAACAATGAGCAGTTCTTC
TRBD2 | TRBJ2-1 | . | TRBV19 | CASSTTLSGTYYNEQFF | TGTGCCAGTAGTACCACCCTTAGCGGGACCTACTACAATGAGCAGTTCTTC
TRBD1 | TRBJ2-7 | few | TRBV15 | CATSRGGTGGYEQYF | TGTGCCACCAGCAGGGGAGGGACAGGGGGATACGAGCAGTACTTC
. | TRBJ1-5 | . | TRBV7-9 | CASSLGEGRNQPQHF | TGTGCCAGCAGCTTAGGGGAGGGCCGCAATCAGCCCCAGCATTTT
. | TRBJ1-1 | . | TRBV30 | CACNLGGTEAFF | TGTGCCTGTAACCTCGGAGGCACTGAAGCTTTCTTT